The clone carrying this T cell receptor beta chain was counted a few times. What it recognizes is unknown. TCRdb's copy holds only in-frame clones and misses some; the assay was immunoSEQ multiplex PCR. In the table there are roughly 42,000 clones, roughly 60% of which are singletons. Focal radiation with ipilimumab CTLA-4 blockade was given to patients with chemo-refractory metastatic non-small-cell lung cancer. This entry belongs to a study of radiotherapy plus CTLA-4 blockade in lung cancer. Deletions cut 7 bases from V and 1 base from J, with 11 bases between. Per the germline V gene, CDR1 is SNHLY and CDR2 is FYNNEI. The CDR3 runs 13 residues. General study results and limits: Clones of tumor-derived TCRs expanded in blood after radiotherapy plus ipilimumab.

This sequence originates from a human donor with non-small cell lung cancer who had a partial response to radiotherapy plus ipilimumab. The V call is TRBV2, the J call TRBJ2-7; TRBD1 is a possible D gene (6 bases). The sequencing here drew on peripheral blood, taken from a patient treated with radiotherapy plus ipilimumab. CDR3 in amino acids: CASKGVESYEQYF. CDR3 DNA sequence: TGTGCCAGCAAGGGGGTGGAATCCTACGAGCAGTACTTC.